One sample yielded the 10 T cell receptor beta chains listed below, sequenced in a study of tumor-infiltrating lymphocytes in oesophageal squamous cell carcinoma. One entry per CDR3 protein, called by TCRdb with MiXCR from the PCR reads. The sample yields approximately 18,000 distinct CDR3 sequences, roughly 37% seen once. Input material: blood. These receptors all come from a male donor with esophageal squamous cell carcinoma.

CDR3 sequence (DNA): TGTGCCAGCAGCTTAGGCGGGAGGAACACAGATACGCAGTATTTT. It codes for CASSLGGRNTDTQYF. This chain joins TRBV11-2 and TRBJ2-3, with 8 bases matching TRBD2. This CDR3 is 15 amino acids long. Germline assignment: CDR1 SGHAT and CDR2 FQNNGV. Unmatched junction bases numbered 2, after V lost 1 base and J lost 2 bases.

This clonotype was detected a few times. The chain employs TRBV5-6 and TRBJ2-1, with D perhaps assigned TRBD1 or TRBD2 (5 bases each). The CDR3 runs to 13 residues. CDR1 is SGHDT and CDR2 is YYEEEE in the germline V gene. Trimming left V 3 bases short and J 9 bases short, with 13 bases between. CDR3 sequence reads: CASSWGRTGEQFF. CDR3 coding DNA: TGTGCCAGCAGCTGGGGACGAACAGGTGAGCAGTTCTTC.

This chain connects TRBV28 to TRBJ2-6; D call uncertain. The V end was cut by 4 bases, the J end by 2 bases, with 9 bases between. Germline-derived CDR1 and CDR2 are MDHEN and SYDVKM. The length of the CDR3 is 15 residues. CDR3 protein: CASSSTKPGANVLTF. The CDR3, as DNA: TGTGCCAGCAGTTCAACAAAGCCTGGGGCCAACGTCCTGACTTTC.

As to this clonotype: Being one base from a much bigger clone, this may be a read error. The chain links TRBV5-1 to TRBJ2-7; perhaps TRBD1 as D (5 bases). The CDR3 contains 14 residues. Germline CDR1 reads SGHRS; CDR2 reads YFSETQ. The chain's CDR3 is CAISLPTAYNEQYF. The CDR3 DNA follows: TGCGCCATCAGCTTGCCGACAGCGTACAATGAGCAGTACTTC. Using reference TRBV5-1 and TRBJ2-7 for the parts outside the CDR3, the full variable domain is KAGVTQTPRYLIKTRGQQVTLSCSPISGHRSVSWYQQTPGQGLQFLFEYFSETQRNKGNFPGRFSGRQFSNSRSEMNVSTLELGDSALYLCAISLPTAYNEQYFGPGTRLTVT.

CDR3 loop: CASSTLIGSRAYGYTF. For the CDR3, the DNA is TGTGCCAGCAGCACCTTAATCGGCTCCAGAGCCTATGGCTACACCTTC. The rearrangement joins TRBV7-6 to TRBJ1-2; D unresolved. V gave up 5 bases and J gave up 4 bases, with 20 bases separating them. The CDR3 has 16 amino acids. Germline V gives CDR1 SGHVS, CDR2 FNYEAQ. The variable domain in full, with the rest retrieved from reference TRBV7-6 and TRBJ1-2, is GAGVSQSPRYKVTKRGQDVALRCDPISGHVSLYWYRQALGQGPEFLTYFNYEAQQDKSGLPNDRFSAERPEGSISTLTIQRTEQRDSAMYRCASSTLIGSRAYGYTFGSGTRLTVV.

The rearrangement links TRBV11-2 to TRBJ2-3; D not certain. Trimming took 4 bases from V and 5 from J, leaving 7 bases between them. The CDR3 sequence is 12 residues long. Germline CDR1 SGHAT, CDR2 FQNNGV. The CDR3, as DNA: TGTGCCAGCAGCTCCTTAGTAGATACGCAGTATTTT. This gives the protein CASSSLVDTQYF.

This clonotype was counted ten times or more. This could be a read error, since a much larger clone is one nucleotide away. This chain joins TRBV7-9 and TRBJ2-7; unclear D gene. Germline V CDR1 and CDR2: SEHNR, FQNEAQ (reference sequence). The CDR3 is made up of 14 amino acids. V was clipped by 0 bases and J by 7 bases, with 13 bases between them. CDR3 loop: CASSLAGKVNEQYF. The CDR3 coding sequence is TGTGCCAGCAGCTTAGCGGGAAAGGTCAATGAGCAGTACTTC.

This clonotype was picked up many times. The chain employs TRBV10-1 and TRBJ1-1; no firm D call. V dropped 3 bases and J dropped 1 base, with 15 bases sitting between them. From germline, CDR1 is WNHNN and CDR2 SYGVQD (reference sequence). The CDR3 extends over 16 amino acids. In DNA form, the CDR3 reads TGCGCCAGCAGTGACAGAAAGGCGCTACCGAACACTGAAGCTTTCTTT. This sequence encodes CASSDRKALPNTEAFF.

This rearrangement joins TRBV12-3 or TRBV12-4 to TRBJ2-7; possible D gene TRBD1, 6 bases. Near its end, the DNA agrees better with TRBJ2-1, so the J call may be wrong. The length of the CDR3 is 16 residues. The CDR3 sequence is CASSFPGAGSYNEQFF. The CDR3 bases are TGTGCCAGCAGTTTCCCAGGGGCAGGATCCTACAATGAGCAGTTCTTC.

This clonotype was counted ten times or more. CDR3 sequence (DNA): TGTGCCAGCAGAATCGGGGGGGCCTACGAGCAGTACTTC. This sequence encodes CASRIGGAYEQYF. V and J are TRBV5-4 and TRBJ2-7; TRBD2 aligns across 8 bases. J gave up 2 bases and V 5 bases, and 3 bases lay outside the gene matches. The germline V gene has CDR1 SGHNT and CDR2 YYREEE (reference sequence). The CDR3 spans 13 residues.